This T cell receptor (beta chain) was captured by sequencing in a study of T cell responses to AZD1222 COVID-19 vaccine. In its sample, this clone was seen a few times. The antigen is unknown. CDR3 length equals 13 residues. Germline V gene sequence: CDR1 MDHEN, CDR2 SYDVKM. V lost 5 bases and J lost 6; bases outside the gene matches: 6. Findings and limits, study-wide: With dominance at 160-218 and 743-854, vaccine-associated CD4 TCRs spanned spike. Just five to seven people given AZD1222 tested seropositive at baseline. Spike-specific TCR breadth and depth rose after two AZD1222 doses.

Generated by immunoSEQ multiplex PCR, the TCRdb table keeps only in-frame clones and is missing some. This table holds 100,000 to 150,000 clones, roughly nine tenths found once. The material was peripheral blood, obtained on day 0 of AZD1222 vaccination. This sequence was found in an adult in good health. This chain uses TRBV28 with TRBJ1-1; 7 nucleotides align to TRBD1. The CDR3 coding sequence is TGTGCCAGCAGTCTGACAGGGCCGCCTGAAGCTTTCTTT. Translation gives CASSLTGPPEAFF.